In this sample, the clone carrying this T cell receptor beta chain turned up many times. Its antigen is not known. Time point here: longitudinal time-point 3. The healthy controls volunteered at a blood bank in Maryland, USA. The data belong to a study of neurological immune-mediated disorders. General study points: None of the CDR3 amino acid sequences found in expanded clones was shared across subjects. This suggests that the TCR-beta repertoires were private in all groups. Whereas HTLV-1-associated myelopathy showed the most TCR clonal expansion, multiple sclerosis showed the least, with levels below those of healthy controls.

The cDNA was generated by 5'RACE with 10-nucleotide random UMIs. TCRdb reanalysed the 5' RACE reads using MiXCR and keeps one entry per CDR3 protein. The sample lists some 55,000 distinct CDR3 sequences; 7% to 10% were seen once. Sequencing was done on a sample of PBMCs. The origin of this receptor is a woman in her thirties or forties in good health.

CDR3 loop: CSATAGRSMRGYTF. Written as DNA, the CDR3 is TGCAGTGCTACCGCTGGCAGGTCTATGAGAGGCTACACCTTC. This sequence joins TRBV20-1 and TRBJ1-2, with no clear D. CDR1 is DFQATT, CDR2 SNEGSKA, per germline (reference sequence). V lost 4 bases, J lost 8 bases, and 20 bases lay in between. The CDR3 is 14 amino acids.